Sequencing of this TCR beta chain was carried out in a study of blood T cell repertoires in COVID-19. Study information: Italy, Spain and the United States were the sources of the convalescent and acute COVID-19 samples. In each case, the material was cDNA or gDNA derived from T cells, B-cell-depleted T cells, or PBMCs.

The CDR3 has 14 amino acids. Trimming removed 7 bases from V and 1 base from J; junction bases left unmatched: 6. Germline V gene lookup returns CDR1 MDHEN and CDR2 SYDVKM. Authors' data handling: Amplification of reference gene primers provided the estimated nucleated cell counts. Clones were sequenced by immunoSEQ multiplex PCR, and TCRdb holds only the in-frame ones, with some missing. V and J calls and clone size are those listed in that table; D and trimming were worked out from the DNA. This table has around 310,000 clones, around 91% appearing once. Material: peripheral blood. The TCR comes from a woman aged 60-75 years with acute or convalescent COVID-19. The J gene is TRBJ2-5, the V gene TRBV28; TRBD1 aligns across 7 bases. CDR3 residues: CASTTRGPQETQYF. The CDR3 DNA is TGTGCCAGCACTACTAGGGGGCCCCAAGAGACCCAGTACTTC. The full variable domain, in which reference TRBV28 and TRBJ2-5 provide the parts outside the CDR3, is DVKVTQSSRYLVKRTGEKVFLECVQDMDHENMFWYRQDPGLGLRLIYFSYDVKMKEKGDIPEGYSVSREKKERFSLILESASTNQTSMYLCASTTRGPQETQYFGPGTRLLVL.